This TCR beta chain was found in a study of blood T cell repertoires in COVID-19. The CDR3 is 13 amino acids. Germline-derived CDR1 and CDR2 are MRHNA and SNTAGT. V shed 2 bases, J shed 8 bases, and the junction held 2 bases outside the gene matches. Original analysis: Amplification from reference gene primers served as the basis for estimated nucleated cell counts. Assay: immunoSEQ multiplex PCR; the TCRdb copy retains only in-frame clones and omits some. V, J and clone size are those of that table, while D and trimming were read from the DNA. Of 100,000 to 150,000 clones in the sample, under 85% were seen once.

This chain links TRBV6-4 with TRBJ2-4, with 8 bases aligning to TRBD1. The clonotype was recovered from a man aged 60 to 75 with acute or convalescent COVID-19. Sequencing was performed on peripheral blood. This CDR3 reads CASSDGQGDIQYF. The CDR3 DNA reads TGTGCCAGCAGTGACGGACAGGGCGACATTCAGTACTTC.